This passage covers 26 T cell receptor beta chains from one sample sequenced in a study of shared clonotypes between healthy human individuals. Profiled with immunoSEQ multiplex PCR; TCRdb holds only in-frame clones, not every one. The sample has roughly 2.5 million clones; 90% to 95% are singletons. Source material: naive CD4+ T cells sorted from blood. As to subset: CD45RA+ positively selected. The receptor source for this set is a man aged 18-30 years in good health.

The rearrangement uses TRBV7-3 and TRBJ2-6; maybe TRBD2 (6 bases). There are 17 residues in the CDR3. CDR1 is SGHTA, CDR2 FQGTGA, per germline. Between the trimmed V and J ends, which lost 4 bases and 0 bases, there was a span of 13 bases. The CDR3 nucleotides are TGTGCCAGCAGCTCTGCGGGACTCATCTCTGGGGCCAACGTCCTGACTTTC. Translated, it gives CASSSAGLISGANVLTF.

This sequence joins TRBV2 and TRBJ2-6; D call uncertain. CDR1 SNHLY and CDR2 FYNNEI come from the germline V gene. V gave up 0 bases and J gave up 0 bases, with 9 bases separating them. The CDR3 spans 17 residues. The CDR3 coding sequence is TGTGCCAGCAGTGAAGCGCTTAGGCCCTCTGGGGCCAACGTCCTGACTTTC. Encoded protein: CASSEALRPSGANVLTF.

This clone was observed a single time. Written as DNA, the CDR3 is TGTGCCAGCAGCTTACTTGTCTCTAGACCTACCTACGAGCAGTACTTC. Its translation: CASSLLVSRPTYEQYF. The chain couples TRBV11-2 to TRBJ2-7, with D unclear. The germline gives CDR1 SGHAT, CDR2 FQNNGV. This CDR3 contains 16 residues. The ends were cut back, 2 bases at V and 2 bases at J, with 16 bases in the middle. The full variable domain, with the rest looked up from reference TRBV11-2 and TRBJ2-7, is EAGVAQSPRYKIIEKRQSVAFWCNPISGHATLYWYQQILGQGPKLLIQFQNNGVVDDSQLPKDRFSAERLKGVDSTLKIQPAKLEDSAVYLCASSLLVSRPTYEQYFGPGTRLTVT.

In this sample, this clone turned up once. The rearrangement uses TRBV5-1 and TRBJ1-6; D is possibly TRBD1 (6 bases). Germline CDR1 reads SGHRS; CDR2 reads YFSETQ. Trimming stripped 2 bases from V and 11 bases from J, with 14 bases between. This CDR3 has 14 residues. In nucleotides, the CDR3 is TGCGCCAGCAGCTTAGTACAGGGTGAGGCACCCCTCCACTTT. Its translation: CASSLVQGEAPLHF.

The chain combines TRBV7-8 with TRBJ2-2, with TRBD2 identical over 7 bases. CDR3 length: 16 residues. With V trimmed by 2 bases and J by 1 base, 4 bases remained unmatched. Germline values: CDR1 SGHVS, CDR2 FQNEAQ. The CDR3 sequence: CASSLRGVLNTGELFF. Here the CDR3 DNA reads TGTGCCAGCAGCTTACGGGGGGTCCTGAACACCGGGGAGCTGTTTTTT.

V and J are TRBV4-3 and TRBJ2-7, with a weak D call TRBD1 (6 bases). The V end was cut by 5 bases, the J end by 3 bases, with 14 bases between. Germline loops: CDR1 LGHNA, CDR2 YSLEER. The CDR3 loop spans 14 amino acids. CDR3: CASSLYRVGYEQYF. The CDR3 bases are TGCGCCAGCAGCTTGTACAGGGTTGGCTACGAGCAGTACTTC.

About this clone: At one boundary the junction diverges from the germline segment, which might be a read error. This rearrangement joins TRBV6-6 to TRBJ2-1; unclear D gene. CDR1 is MNHNY, CDR2 SVGAGI, per germline (reference sequence). The CDR3 length is 13 residues. The CDR3 nucleotides read TGTGCCAGCAGTTATAAGTCCTCCAATGAGCAGTTCTTC. Translated: CASSYKSSNEQFF.

The chain recombines TRBV7-2 with TRBJ2-7; 7 bases agree with TRBD1. The CDR3 totals 15 residues. CDR1 is SGHTA, CDR2 FQGNSA, per germline. V trimming: 0 bases; J trimming: 3 bases; junction bases outside the gene matches: 5. CDR3 region: CASSLAGTVNYEQYF. CDR3 DNA: TGTGCCAGCAGCTTAGCGGGGACAGTTAACTACGAGCAGTACTTC.

The V and J genes are TRBV5-1 and TRBJ1-5, with a tentative D call TRBD1 (5 bases). V lost 0 bases to trimming and J lost 3 bases, with 10 bases between them. Germline CDR1 is SGHRS and CDR2 is YFSETQ. The CDR3 totals 15 residues. CDR3 loop: CASSLDGAHNQPQHF. The CDR3 coding sequence is TGCGCCAGCAGCTTGGATGGGGCCCACAATCAGCCCCAGCATTTT.

This chain links TRBV6-1 with TRBJ1-5, with 8 bases fitting TRBD1. Trimming cost V 5 bases and J 4 bases; bases outside gene matches: 4. CDR3 length equals 14 residues. Germline V lookup: CDR1 MNHNS, CDR2 SASEGT. This chain's CDR3 is CASSSRQGNQPQHF. The CDR3 region has the DNA TGTGCCAGCAGTTCTCGACAGGGGAATCAGCCCCAGCATTTT.

The chain uses TRBV9 and TRBJ1-1; 7 nucleotides align to TRBD1. There are 15 residues in the CDR3. V dropped 0 bases and J dropped 0; count of bases not matched to a gene: 2. Germline assignment: CDR1 SGDLS and CDR2 YYNGEE. The CDR3 DNA sequence: TGTGCCAGCAGCGTAGGCGGACAGGTGAACACTGAAGCTTTCTTT. Encoded protein: CASSVGGQVNTEAFF.

The chain recombines TRBV6-1 with TRBJ2-2; 9 positions agree with TRBD2. The V gene end was trimmed by 6 bases and the J gene end by 7 bases; junction bases not matched to a gene: 6. This CDR3 contains 14 residues. Germline CDR1 reads MNHNS; CDR2 reads SASEGT. CDR3 sequence (DNA): TGTGCCAGCAGGCTGACTAGCGGTAGCGGGGAGCTGTTTTTT. This translates into CASRLTSGSGELFF.

The rearrangement joins TRBV14 to TRBJ2-1, with a weak D call TRBD2 (6 bases). CDR3 size: 15 residues. Germline loops: CDR1 SGHDN, CDR2 FVKESK. Trimming left V 4 bases short and J 2 bases short, with 12 bases between. The CDR3 region has the DNA TGTGCCAGCAGCCCTCGACTAGGGGCCTACAATGAGCAGTTCTTC. Its protein is CASSPRLGAYNEQFF.

The V gene is TRBV6-5, the J gene TRBJ1-4; D is unclear. This CDR3 is 14 amino acids long. V was trimmed by 2 bases and J by 7 bases, leaving 11 bases between them. Germline loops: CDR1 MNHEY, CDR2 SVGAGI. In DNA form, the CDR3 reads TGTGCCAGCAGTTACGCCCCCCGCGGTGAAAAACTGTTTTTT. Translation gives CASSYAPRGEKLFF.

Regarding this clone: Different DNA sequences within this sample yield the same CDR3. V is TRBV18 and J is TRBJ2-7, with TRBD1 identical over 7 bases. Per germline, CDR1 KGHSH and CDR2 LQKENI. The CDR3 has 14 residues. The junction had 4 bases not matched to a gene; V was cut back by 3 bases and J by 2 bases. This CDR3 is CASSPRTGAYEQYF. The CDR3, as DNA: TGTGCCAGCTCACCTCGGACAGGAGCCTACGAGCAGTACTTC.

The rearrangement links TRBV18 to TRBJ1-1; D ambiguous. Germline CDR1 and CDR2: KGHSH and LQKENI. Between the trimmed V and J ends, which lost 4 bases and 3 bases, there was a span of 12 bases. The CDR3 has 14 amino acids. CDR3 DNA sequence: TGTGCCAGCTCACTCGGAGGGTCTGACACTGAAGCTTTCTTT. It encodes CASSLGGSDTEAFF.

The V call is TRBV28, the J call TRBJ2-7; 11 bases match TRBD1. Trimming removed 5 bases from V and 6 bases from J; junction bases left unmatched: 6. The CDR3 covers 14 residues. The germline V gene encodes CDR1 MDHEN and CDR2 SYDVKM. The CDR3 bases are TGTGCCAGCAGTCTCGGACAGGGGGCGGGCGAGCAGTACTTC. Amino acid sequence: CASSLGQGAGEQYF.

The rearrangement joins TRBV5-1 to TRBJ2-2; tentative D call: TRBD1 (6 bases). Trimming removed 0 bases from V and 1 base from J, with 10 bases in between. Germline V CDR1 and CDR2: SGHRS, YFSETQ. The CDR3 has 16 residues. The CDR3 loop is CASSLEVQGNTGELFF. CDR3 coding DNA: TGCGCCAGCAGCTTGGAAGTACAGGGGAACACCGGGGAGCTGTTTTTT.

This clone was found once. V and J are TRBV7-2 and TRBJ1-6; the D gene is possibly TRBD1 (5 bases). The CDR3 loop spans 15 amino acids. Germline assignment: CDR1 SGHTA and CDR2 FQGNSA. V was cut by 3 bases and J by 6 bases, with 12 bases left in between. Here the CDR3 reads CASSFLGRSNSPLHF. CDR3 sequence (DNA): TGTGCCAGCAGCTTCTTGGGACGGTCTAATTCACCCCTCCACTTT.

This chain connects TRBV5-1 to TRBJ2-5; either TRBD1 or TRBD2 may fit D (6 bases each). V gave up 4 bases and J gave up 3 bases, with 10 bases separating them. The V gene's germline CDR1 is SGHRS and CDR2 YFSETQ. This CDR3 comprises 13 residues. CDR3 DNA: TGCGCCAGCAGCAACGGGGGCGAAGAGACCCAGTACTTC. It yields the protein CASSNGGEETQYF.

This rearrangement joins TRBV5-1 to TRBJ2-1; D is unclear. The germline gives CDR1 SGHRS, CDR2 YFSETQ. V was clipped by 5 bases and J by 4 bases, with 10 bases between them. This CDR3 region has 13 residues. CDR3: CASRFKAYNEQFF. The CDR3 nucleotides are TGCGCCAGCAGGTTTAAGGCATACAATGAGCAGTTCTTC.

The CDR3 loop reads CASSPLAGGINEQYF. CDR3 sequence (DNA): TGTGCCAGCAGCCCCCTAGCGGGGGGGATCAACGAGCAGTACTTC. This chain joins TRBV28 and TRBJ2-7; 12 nucleotides match TRBD2. J was trimmed by 5 bases and V by 6 bases; bases with no gene match: 8. CDR1 and CDR2 (germline): MDHEN, SYDVKM. The CDR3 runs 15 residues.

The V gene is TRBV5-1, the J gene TRBJ1-6; 7 bases fit TRBD1. In germline, CDR1 is SGHRS, CDR2 YFSETQ. Unmatched junction bases numbered 8, after V lost 3 bases and J lost 5 bases. The CDR3 extends over 16 amino acids. CDR3 region: CASSSPEQGDNSPLHF. The CDR3 DNA follows: TGCGCCAGCAGCTCTCCCGAGCAGGGGGATAATTCACCCCTCCACTTT.

CDR3 protein: CSVRLVSRGEQFF. The CDR3 nucleotides are TGCAGCGTCAGACTAGTTTCACGCGGCGAGCAGTTCTTC. The V gene is TRBV29-1, the J gene TRBJ2-1; TRBD2 is a possible D gene (6 bases). The V end was cut by 6 bases, the J end by 10 bases, with 19 bases between. Germline V lookup: CDR1 SQVTM, CDR2 ANQGSEA. This CDR3 has 13 amino acids.

This sequence joins TRBV5-4 and TRBJ2-5; 8 bases align to TRBD1. The germline CDR1 and CDR2 sequences are SGHNT and YYREEE (reference sequence). The CDR3 is 16 residues long. Trimming cost V 4 bases and J 9 bases; bases outside gene matches: 17. This CDR3 reads CASSPRQGLMLEAQYF. CDR3 in DNA: TGTGCCAGCAGCCCGAGACAGGGGTTGATGTTGGAGGCCCAGTACTTC. The full variable domain, completed using reference TRBV5-4 and TRBJ2-5, is ETGVTQSPTHLIKTRGQQVTLRCSSQSGHNTVSWYQQALGQGPQFIFQYYREEENGRGNFPPRFSGLQFPNYSSELNVNALELDDSALYLCASSPRQGLMLEAQYFGPGTRLLVL.

The rearrangement links TRBV5-6 to TRBJ2-4; perhaps TRBD2 as D (5 bases). The CDR3 is 16 amino acids. Trimming took 2 bases from V and 0 from J, leaving 12 bases between them. CDR1 SGHDT and CDR2 YYEEEE come from the germline V gene. CDR3 coding DNA: TGTGCCAGCAGCTTCTCTTTCGAGGGAGCCAAAAACATTCAGTACTTC. Protein sequence: CASSFSFEGAKNIQYF. Combining the CDR3 with reference TRBV5-6 and TRBJ2-4 gives the whole variable domain DAGVTQSPTHLIKTRGQQVTLRCSPKSGHDTVSWYQQALGQGPQFIFQYYEEEERQRGNFPDRFSGHQFPNYSSELNVNALLLGDSALYLCASSFSFEGAKNIQYFGAGTRLSVL.